This T cell receptor beta chain is from a study of response to subunit inactivated influenza vaccine (dated 2018 in TCRdb). Regarding the complete study: To follow how T cells responded to a trivalent subunit inactivated influenza vaccine, the researchers relied on deep quantitative profiling of the T cell receptor repertoire.

This clonotype was observed at least ten times. Its recognized antigen is unknown. The record has no base qualities; no much larger clone is one base away. Library prep was done by RT-PCR. Data came from an Illumina HiSeq 2500. The public reads were run again by TCRdb, first through fastp at Q25 and then through MiXCR, and only productive beta chains were kept. Under each unique CDR3 protein, matching rows form one entry showing the most common genes and DNA. The sample yields about half a million distinct CDR3 sequences; approximately 7.7% were counted once. 10% to 15% of the sample rests with the top ten. V is pared back by 3 bases and J by 0 bases, with 15 bases lying between the germline termini. Its CDR3 holds 16 amino acids, cysteine through phenylalanine. Left in the record is the CDR3 DNA by itself, 48 bases read in frame from the first base. Sequences SGHTA (CDR1) and FQGNSA (CDR2) are obtained from the germline V gene.

What the work shows at the level of the full study, not this receptor alone: It was suggested by the authors that each seasonal influenza vaccination may recruit only a limited number of new T cells.

In this chain, TRBV7-2 is recombined with TRBJ2-7; TRBD1 is a possible D gene, resting on 5 matching bases. Specimen: PBMCs from blood, collected about 24 months after vaccination. The clonotype originates from a man between 50 and 75 years old who received an inactivated influenza vaccine. Donor details come from another sample of the same person, matched by shared clones. The base sequence is TGTGCCAGCAGCTTCCCAGGGATACAAAGCTCCTACGAGCAGTACTTC. Its coded protein is CASSFPGIQSSYEQYF.